This T cell receptor beta chain is from a study of shared clonotypes between healthy human individuals. Whole-study findings and limits: Estimated clonotype richness was generally higher in naive than memory subsets.

CD45RO-negative, CCR7-positively selected cells formed the naive CD8 fraction, excluding terminally differentiated effector memory CD45RA+ cells. The study drew its donors from healthy HIV-negative adults without recent acute infections or vaccinations. Once extracted for a subset, genomic DNA was divided evenly among several immunoSEQ plates. Method: immunoSEQ multiplex PCR; TCRdb's copy keeps in-frame clones and lacks some. This table has 800,000 or so clones, just over 95% appearing once. The CDR3 is 15 amino acids. The V gene's germline CDR1 is SEHNR and CDR2 FQNEAQ (reference sequence). V gave up 5 bases and J gave up 3 bases; unmatched junction bases: 5. Comment on this clone: As yet, its antigen is unknown.

The V and J genes are TRBV7-9 and TRBJ1-3; 9 nucleotides line up with TRBD1. This sequence was found in a man aged 25 to 45 in good health. The source material was naive CD8+ T cells sorted from blood. The CDR3 spells CASSRDRVYGNTIYF. Here the CDR3 DNA reads TGTGCCAGCAGCCGGGACAGGGTTTATGGAAACACCATATATTTT.